The subject of this entry is one T cell receptor (beta chain). The antigen remains unidentified. The entry originates in a study of T-cell memory formation after mild COVID-19. Whole-study context: Clusters of TCRs were largely donor specific.

CDR3 length: 16 amino acids. V lost 4 bases, J lost 0 bases, and 16 bases lay in between. Findings and limits, study-wide: Researchers could not confirm that second-wave clones peaking on day 37 targeted SARS-CoV-2. Clones that contracted clustered mainly in CM and EM if CD4+ and in EMRA if CD8+.

Using its own MiXCR run on the 5' RACE reads, TCRdb lists one record per CDR3 protein. The sample records about 130,000 distinct CDR3 sequences, more than 15% being singletons. The receptor was derived from a man aged 18-30 years who had mild COVID-19 (a few samples of this study predate the infection). Cell type and time point are not known. The chain joins TRBV12-3 or TRBV12-4 to TRBJ2-7; D tentatively fits TRBD1 or TRBD2 (5 bases each). The material sequenced was PBMCs or a T cell subset sorted from them (not recorded which). In DNA form, the CDR3 reads TGTGCCAGCAGTTCCGCTGGGGACCGGAGCTCCTACGAGCAGTACTTC. It is translated as CASSSAGDRSSYEQYF.